These 7 T cell receptor beta chains share one sample of origin, sequenced in a study of blood T cell repertoires in COVID-19. This table comes from immunoSEQ multiplex PCR, and its TCRdb copy is limited to in-frame clones, with some not included. The data hold 70,000 or so clones, with more than 70% observed a single time. Sample: peripheral blood. The source is a man aged 50 to 59 with COVID-19, enrolled during active disease.

This rearrangement joins TRBV12-3 or TRBV12-4 to TRBJ2-5; D remains unclear. CDR3 length equals 13 residues. V lost 2 bases, J lost 3 bases, and 7 bases lay in between. The CDR3 sequence is CASSLNYKETQYF. The CDR3 DNA is TGTGCCAGCAGTTTAAACTACAAAGAGACCCAGTACTTC.

The V and J genes are TRBV3-1 (or the pseudogene TRBV3-2) and TRBJ2-6; no clear D gene. V lost 0 bases to trimming and J lost 4 bases, with 13 bases between them. Germline values: CDR1 LGHDT, CDR2 YNNKEL (reference sequence). The CDR3 length is 17 residues. CDR3 protein: CASSQESSRNGANVLTF. The CDR3 bases are TGTGCCAGCAGCCAAGAGTCAAGTAGAAACGGGGCCAACGTCCTGACTTTC.

Only a few counts were recorded for this clone. The genes are TRBV6-2 or TRBV6-3 and TRBJ1-2, with unresolved D. CDR1 is MNHEY, CDR2 SVGEGT, per germline. The V gene lost 3 bases and the J gene lost 8 bases, with 16 bases spanning the gap. CDR3 size: 14 residues. The DNA of the CDR3 is TGTGCCAGCAGTTATGCCGCGGGAAGCGAAGGCTACACCTTC. Its translation: CASSYAAGSEGYTF.

The gene calls are TRBV11-2 and TRBJ2-1; D is ambiguous. The germline V gene has CDR1 SGHAT and CDR2 FQNNGV. Between the trimmed V and J ends, which lost 3 bases and 0 bases, there was a span of 3 bases. The CDR3 spans 13 residues. Written as DNA, the CDR3 is TGTGCCAGCAGCTTGAGCTCCTACAATGAGCAGTTCTTC. Amino acids: CASSLSSYNEQFF.

This clone was recorded once. This sequence joins TRBV5-1 and TRBJ2-1; the D gene is possibly TRBD2 (5 bases). Germline CDR1 SGHRS, CDR2 YFSETQ. This CDR3 region has 15 residues. The V end was cut by 0 bases, the J end by 4 bases, with 11 bases between. As DNA, the CDR3 is TGCGCCAGCAGCTTGGGACGCTCGGGGTACAATGAGCAGTTCTTC. Residues: CASSLGRSGYNEQFF.

V and J are TRBV29-1 and TRBJ1-2; D possibly corresponds to TRBD1 (5 bases). Deletions cut 4 bases from V and 0 bases from J, with 9 bases between. The CDR3 spans 13 residues. Germline V gene data show CDR1 as SQVTM and CDR2 as ANQGSEA. Here the CDR3 reads CSVAQGTNYGYTF. CDR3 coding DNA: TGCAGCGTTGCGCAGGGAACTAACTATGGCTACACCTTC.

CDR3 sequence (DNA): TGTGCCAGCAGCTTATTCAGACAAGGAGAGACCCAGTACTTC. Amino acids: CASSLFRQGETQYF. The genes are TRBV7-2 and TRBJ2-5; no firm D call. V lost 2 bases and J 4 bases, leaving 11 bases between the germline ends. This CDR3 comprises 14 residues. Germline assignment: CDR1 SGHTA and CDR2 FQGNSA.